The 4 T cell receptor beta chains reported below all come from one sample, sequenced in a study of shared clonotypes between healthy human individuals. Sequencing used immunoSEQ multiplex PCR; TCRdb keeps in-frame clones, though not all of them. The sample records over 700,000 clones, around 70% being singletons. Sequencing input: memory CD4+ T cells sorted from blood. Subset: CD45RA-negative fraction. These receptors were taken from a woman in her 30s in good health.

The chain employs TRBV9 and TRBJ2-2; D call uncertain. The CDR3 sequence is 13 residues long. Looked up from germline, CDR1 is SGDLS and CDR2 is YYNGEE. The V gene lost 2 bases and the J gene lost 3 bases, with 5 bases spanning the gap. As DNA, the CDR3 is TGTGCCAGCAGCGTCTATTACACCGGGGAGCTGTTTTTT. Translated, it gives CASSVYYTGELFF.

This clone was picked up a small number of times. This chain uses TRBV27 with TRBJ1-4, with unresolved D. Trimming stripped 5 bases from V and 5 bases from J, with 12 bases between. The germline V gene encodes CDR1 MNHEY and CDR2 SMNVEV (reference sequence). The CDR3 totals 14 residues. Here the CDR3 reads CASSRLEPNEKLFF. As DNA, the CDR3 is TGTGCCAGCAGTCGCCTCGAGCCAAATGAAAAACTGTTTTTT. The full variable domain, rest sourced from reference TRBV27 and TRBJ1-4, is EAQVTQNPRYLITVTGKKLTVTCSQNMNHEYMSWYRQDPGLGLRQIYYSMNVEVTDKGDVPEGYKVSRKEKRNFPLILESPSPNQTSLYFCASSRLEPNEKLFFGSGTQLSVL.

This clone has only a few counts. The chain is built from TRBV19 and TRBJ1-2; D is unclear. CDR1 and CDR2 (germline): LNHDA, SQIVND (reference sequence). V lost 7 bases, J lost 7 bases, and 13 bases lay in between. This CDR3 region has 12 residues. The CDR3 reads CASIGLFGGYTF. The CDR3 DNA sequence: TGTGCCAGTATCGGATTATTCGGTGGCTACACCTTC.

V is TRBV19 and J is TRBJ1-1, with 11 bases lining up with TRBD1. Germline CDR1 reads LNHDA; CDR2 reads SQIVND (reference sequence). The V and J ends lost 7 bases and 4 bases, in that order; junction bases with no gene match: 11. The CDR3 has 16 amino acids. The CDR3: CASTAGTGGFVTEAFF. Here the CDR3 DNA reads TGTGCCAGTACCGCTGGGACAGGGGGTTTCGTCACTGAAGCTTTCTTT. Full variable domain (missing parts from reference TRBV19 and TRBJ1-1): DGGITQSPKYLFRKEGQNVTLSCEQNLNHDAMYWYRQDPGQGLRLIYYSQIVNDFQKGDIAEGYSVSREKKESFPLTVTSAQKNPTAFYLCASTAGTGGFVTEAFFGQGTRLTVV.